The entry that follows covers one T cell receptor (beta chain) sequence. What it recognizes is unknown. The data originate from a study of graft-versus-host responses after intestinal transplantation. Study-wide context: Recipients had transplants, and these were multivisceral, liver-intestinal, or isolated intestinal.

Using immunoSEQ multiplex PCR, the repertoire was profiled, and TCRdb retains in-frame clones only, with some absent. The sample contains 40,000 or so clones, about 95% of which appear only once. Study-level findings and limits: Peak GvH clone levels in circulation were associated with early post-transplant HvG declines. GvH clonotypes were identified within recipient marrow, with a subset emerging first in ileum or blood. Graft-versus-host to host-versus-graft clonal ratios in allografts were high in patients with graft-donor T cell macrochimerism.

The CDR3 runs to 17 residues. Germline V gene sequence: CDR1 MGHRA, CDR2 YSYEKL. V was trimmed by 0 bases and J by 6 bases, leaving 17 bases between them. The source is a human patient who received an intestinal transplant, so some T cells may come from the graft donor. The sequencing here drew on PBMCs, taken 16 days after intestinal transplant. The chain couples TRBV4-1 to TRBJ1-4, with D tentatively TRBD1 (5 bases). CDR3: CASSQEGGRAPYEKLFF. CDR3 nucleotides: TGCGCCAGCAGCCAAGAGGGGGGAAGGGCCCCTTATGAAAAACTGTTTTTT.